The 14 T cell receptor beta chains given below trace back to one sample, sequenced in a study of cytomegalovirus exposure and HLA in healthy donors. It was with 60 Vbeta and 13 Jbeta primers that the PCR ran. Profiling relied on immunoSEQ multiplex PCR, and the TCRdb table lists in-frame clones only, not all of them. Here the sample spans 85,000 to 130,000 clones, roughly 77% being singletons. Sequencing used PBMCs. The receptors were sampled from a man in his forties or fifties in good health and CMV-seronegative.

V gene TRBV5-1 combines with J gene TRBJ2-2, with unresolved D. This CDR3 comprises 13 residues. Germline CDR1 and CDR2: SGHRS and YFSETQ. With 1 base removed from V and 3 bases from J, the gap between germline ends came to 4 bases. The CDR3: CASSLLYTGELFF. The CDR3, as DNA: TGCGCCAGCAGCTTGCTCTACACCGGGGAGCTGTTTTTT.

The chain uses TRBV5-4 and TRBJ1-1; 9 positions agree with TRBD1. V shed 4 bases, J shed 5 bases, and the junction held 9 bases outside the gene matches. The CDR3 is made up of 15 amino acids. Germline CDR1 SGHNT, CDR2 YYREEE (reference sequence). CDR3 region: CASSPTDRGRTEAFF. For the CDR3, the DNA is TGTGCCAGCAGCCCCACAGACAGGGGGAGAACTGAAGCTTTCTTT.

The chain joins TRBV10-3 to TRBJ1-3; D unresolved. From germline, CDR1 is ENHRY and CDR2 SYGVKD. The CDR3 sequence is 13 residues long. V gave up 2 bases and J gave up 7 bases, with 9 bases separating them. In nucleotides, the CDR3 is TGTGCCATCAGTGAGGACATATCGAACACCATATATTTT. Translated, it gives CAISEDISNTIYF.

The chain recombines TRBV15 with TRBJ1-2; D gene ambiguous. This CDR3 has 18 amino acids. Germline CDR1 LNHNV, CDR2 YYDKDF (reference sequence). Trimming removed 0 bases from V and 1 base from J, with 18 bases in between. In nucleotides, the CDR3 is TGTGCCACCAGCAGAGATGGTTCAGTACCTGCGGTTAACTATGGCTACACCTTC. Its protein product is CATSRDGSVPAVNYGYTF.

The CDR3 nucleotides read TGTGCCAGCAGCACCCGGGACAGTGGGACCTACGAGCAGTACTTC. Residues: CASSTRDSGTYEQYF. The V and J genes are TRBV7-9 and TRBJ2-7, with 7 positions matching TRBD1. Germline-derived CDR1 and CDR2 are SEHNR and FQNEAQ (reference sequence). J gave up 2 bases and V 5 bases, and 9 bases lay outside the gene matches. The CDR3 is made up of 15 amino acids.

V is TRBV6-5 and J is TRBJ1-5; D is uncertain. Per the germline V gene, CDR1 is MNHEY and CDR2 is SVGAGI. The CDR3 contains 14 residues. V was trimmed by 6 bases and J by 1 base, leaving 10 bases between them. CDR3 in DNA: TGTGCCAGCAGCAGGAGGGAGAGCAATCAGCCCCAGCATTTT. Protein sequence: CASSRRESNQPQHF.

The chain joins TRBV19 to TRBJ1-4; D remains unclear. In germline, CDR1 is LNHDA, CDR2 SQIVND (reference sequence). V was cut by 10 bases and J by 3 bases, with 15 bases left in between. The CDR3 is made up of 14 amino acids. This chain's CDR3 is CAIMRVLANEKLFF. In nucleotides, the CDR3 is TGTGCCATCATGCGGGTTTTGGCTAATGAAAAACTGTTTTTT.

With respect to this clone: An end of the junction differs from the germline gene, which may be a read error. The DNA of the CDR3 is TGCGCCAGCAGCTCTAACGGAGCAGTCACAGGGGGTTCCTCCCACGAGCAGTACTTC. Protein sequence: CASSSNGAVTGGSSHEQYF. V usage is TRBV5-1 and J usage is TRBJ2-7; 8 bases line up with TRBD1. The V gene's germline CDR1 is SGHRS and CDR2 YFSETQ. There are 19 residues in the CDR3.

The chain links TRBV19 to TRBJ2-7, with 7 positions matching TRBD1. With 4 bases clipped from V and 2 bases from J, the junction kept 5 bases outside the gene matches. The CDR3 contains 14 residues. The germline gives CDR1 LNHDA, CDR2 SQIVND (reference sequence). CDR3 amino acids: CASSTRDRPYEQYF. The CDR3 region has the DNA TGTGCCAGTAGTACCCGGGACAGACCCTACGAGCAGTACTTC.

This chain links TRBV5-1 with TRBJ2-5, with TRBD2 as a possible D gene (5 bases). This CDR3 has 13 residues. CDR1 and CDR2 from the germline V gene are SGHRS and YFSETQ. With 4 bases removed from V and 5 bases from J, the gap between germline ends came to 12 bases. CDR3 amino acids: CASSSGPDETQYF. CDR3 sequence (DNA): TGCGCCAGCAGCAGCGGCCCAGACGAGACCCAGTACTTC.

The chain links TRBV19 to TRBJ1-5; possibly TRBD1 for D (5 bases). V shed 5 bases and J shed 9 bases, with 14 bases lying between them. CDR1 and CDR2 (germline): LNHDA, SQIVND (reference sequence). This CDR3 is built from 13 residues. CDR3 sequence reads: CASSPGILRPQHF. CDR3 bases: TGTGCCAGTAGTCCAGGGATCTTAAGGCCCCAGCATTTT.

The chain joins TRBV15 to TRBJ2-7, with 10 bases fitting TRBD2. V gave up 5 bases and J gave up 2 bases; unmatched junction bases: 6. CDR1 and CDR2 (germline): LNHNV, YYDKDF (reference sequence). The CDR3 consists of 15 residues. This chain's CDR3 is CATSPALAGPYEQYF. CDR3 coding DNA: TGTGCCACCAGCCCCGCACTAGCGGGGCCCTACGAGCAGTACTTC. Full variable domain (remainder filled in from reference TRBV15 and TRBJ2-7): DAMVIQNPRYQVTQFGKPVTLSCSQTLNHNVMYWYQQKSSQAPKLLFHYYDKDFNNEADTPDNFQSRRPNTSFCFLDIRSPGLGDTAMYLCATSPALAGPYEQYFGPGTRLTVT.

About this clone: A read error may produce the germline difference seen at one junction end. The rearrangement uses TRBV11-2 and TRBJ2-1; 8 bases fit TRBD1. The V gene's germline CDR1 is SGHAT and CDR2 FQNNGV. This CDR3 is built from 15 residues. This CDR3 is CASSLDRGLYNEQFF. Here the CDR3 DNA reads TGTGCCAGCAGCCTAGACAGGGGCCTCTACAATGAGCAGTTCTTC.

The rearrangement uses TRBV5-5 and TRBJ1-1, with TRBD1 matching over 10 bases. Trimming cost V 3 bases and J 5 bases; bases outside gene matches: 16. Germline loops: CDR1 SGHKS, CDR2 YYEKEE (reference sequence). This CDR3 has 18 amino acids. CDR3 sequence (DNA): TGTGCCAGCAGCTCCCGCCTGGCACCCCGACAGGGGGCAACTGAAGCTTTCTTT. Encoded protein: CASSSRLAPRQGATEAFF.